This T cell receptor (beta chain) emerged from a study of T cells in Graves' hyperthyroidism and ophthalmopathy. Overall study results and limits: Most clonotypes that expanded in the thyroid above 0.001 also showed up in blood.

RNA transcripts yielded amplified TCR beta CDR3 regions. A set of HTBI primers served as the primers for a first-round RT-PCR of the TCR CDR3. A single record per CDR3 protein comes from TCRdb applying MiXCR to the multiplex PCR reads. The sample lists some 380,000 distinct CDR3 sequences; roughly 14% were seen once. Per germline, CDR1 MGHRA and CDR2 YSYEKL. Trimming took off 6 bases at V and 0 bases at J, with 11 bases between the two ends. The CDR3 sequence is 14 residues long. This clonotype was seen a handful of times. Its specificity is not known. The receptor was derived from a man younger than 45 with Graves' hyperthyroidism that later progressed to Graves' ophthalmopathy. The specimen was blood. This chain joins TRBV4-1 and TRBJ1-2; no clear D gene. The CDR3 region is CASRPTVANYGYTF. DNA for the CDR3: TGCGCCAGCAGACCGACGGTCGCTAACTATGGCTACACCTTC.